The clone carrying this TCR beta chain appeared a few times. Its antigen is not identified. The CDR3 covers 14 residues. Per the germline V gene, CDR1 is MNHEY and CDR2 is SMNVEV (reference sequence). The sample is drawn from a study of blood T cells in healthy people across ages. Study-level findings and limits: Across samples, TCR beta diversity tracked strongly with naive T cell percentage.

It was with a sample-barcoded 5' primer and a J-beta primer mix that a second PCR of about 6 to 12 cycles was run. A template-switch adaptor that had 12 random nucleotides put a tag on each cDNA molecule. TCRdb independently ran MiXCR on the 5' RACE reads; one entry per CDR3 protein. Among fewer than 2,000,000 distinct CDR3 sequences listed, approximately 39% were seen once. Sequencing used blood. J is TRBJ2-4 and V is TRBV27; tentative D call: TRBD1 (5 bases). The end of the DNA aligns better with TRBJ2-7, so the J call may be wrong. This TCR came from a human donor in good health. CDR3 residues: CASSLIGRVNEQYF. DNA of the CDR3: TGTGCCAGCAGTTTAATTGGCAGGGTGAACGAGCAGTACTTC.